This T cell receptor (beta chain) is drawn from a study of cytomegalovirus exposure and HLA in healthy donors. Broader study findings: Equally common other TCR beta chains were less clonally expanded than HLA-associated ones, a later analysis found. Most TCR sequences were rare, but some public TCRs occurred in many donors. Of the V segments, some could not be distinguished, including TRBV6-2 and TRBV6-3, and were excluded. In an earlier analysis, most TCR beta V segments were productive about 87% or about 30% of the time.

V trimming: 4 bases; J trimming: 1 base; junction bases outside the gene matches: 8. CDR3 length equals 16 residues. PCR was performed using 60 Vbeta and 13 Jbeta primers. TCRdb's copy holds only in-frame clones and misses some; the assay was immunoSEQ multiplex PCR. The data hold around 200,000 clones, with almost 80% observed a single time. Concerning this clone: Its antigen remains unidentified.

This chain joins TRBV23-1 and TRBJ1-1; 8 bases align to TRBD1. TRBV23-1 is an ORF; its function is uncertain. The clonotype originates from a male donor in good health and CMV-seronegative. Sequenced: PBMCs. The chain's CDR3 is CASSREGQEKNTEAFF. The CDR3 DNA is TGCGCCAGCAGTCGCGAGGGACAGGAAAAGAACACTGAAGCTTTCTTT.